This passage covers 27 T cell receptor beta chains from one sample sequenced in a study of T-cell reconstitution after alpha-beta-depleted transplantation in children. Unique molecular identifiers featured in how the TCRbeta library was prepared. MiXCR, run by TCRdb on the PCR reads, gives a single entry per CDR3 protein. The sample shows roughly 500,000 distinct CDR3 sequences, about 31% of them seen only once. Sequences were derived from PBMCs from the stem cell graft donor, sampled from the stem cell graft. The receptors stem from a human donor who donated a stem cell graft to a child with aplastic anemia.

CDR3 sequence (DNA): TGTGCCAGTAGTATAACAGGGAGAAGGACAGATACGCAGTATTTT. Translated, it gives CASSITGRRTDTQYF. The chain carries TRBV19 and TRBJ2-3; TRBD1 is a possible D gene (6 bases). Between the trimmed V and J ends, which lost 2 bases and 3 bases, there was a span of 12 bases. CDR3 length: 15 amino acids. The germline V gene encodes CDR1 LNHDA and CDR2 SQIVND (reference sequence).

This clonotype has ten or more counts. This rearrangement joins TRBV12-3 or TRBV12-4 to TRBJ2-7, with TRBD2 as a possible D gene (6 bases). Trimming removed 3 bases at V and 5 bases at J, with 11 bases between. The CDR3 is made up of 13 amino acids. The CDR3 sequence is CASSFRGTHEQYF. Here the CDR3 DNA reads TGTGCCAGCAGTTTTCGCGGGACCCACGAGCAGTACTTC.

The chain combines TRBV20-1 with TRBJ1-4; D remains unclear. Trimming left V 5 bases short and J 8 bases short, with 12 bases between. The CDR3 spans 12 residues. Germline V gene data show CDR1 as DFQATT and CDR2 as SNEGSKA (reference sequence). CDR3 sequence: CSAPTLDEKLFF. The CDR3 DNA reads TGCAGTGCTCCGACGTTGGACGAAAAACTGTTTTTT.

Only a few counts were recorded for this clonotype. CDR3 sequence (DNA): TGTGCCTGGTTGGGACTAGCGGGAGGCCGTGAGCAGTTCTTC. This encodes CAWLGLAGGREQFF. The J gene is TRBJ2-1, the V gene TRBV30; 15 nucleotides agree with TRBD2. CDR3 length: 14 residues. The V gene's germline CDR1 is GTSNPN and CDR2 SVGIG (reference sequence). The trim removed 5 bases at V and 9 bases at J, leaving 5 bases unmatched.

The genes are TRBV29-1 and TRBJ1-4; D remains unclear. V was cut by 7 bases and J by 7 bases, with 16 bases left in between. This CDR3 is built from 13 residues. CDR1 is SQVTM and CDR2 is ANQGSEA in the germline V gene. DNA for the CDR3: TGCAGCGGCGCGGAGGGAGCGGGTGAAAAACTGTTTTTT. It is translated as CSGAEGAGEKLFF.

The chain uses TRBV27 and TRBJ1-2; no clear D gene. The CDR3 length is 14 residues. The germline V and J ends were trimmed by 3 bases and 4 bases, with 12 bases remaining between them. Germline CDR1 reads MNHEY; CDR2 reads SMNVEV (reference sequence). For the CDR3, the DNA is TGTGCCAGCAGTTTCGGACTGGGTGGCTATGGCTACACCTTC. Translated: CASSFGLGGYGYTF.

The chain employs TRBV5-8 and TRBJ2-3, with 10 bases fitting TRBD2. V trimming: 0 bases; J trimming: 0 bases; junction bases outside the gene matches: 4. The CDR3 sequence is 17 residues long. Germline CDR1 is SGHTS and CDR2 is YDEGEE. CDR3 protein: CASSLAPLAGSTDTQYF. In DNA form, the CDR3 reads TGTGCCAGCAGCTTGGCCCCACTAGCGGGGAGCACAGATACGCAGTATTTT.

The chain combines TRBV7-3 with TRBJ2-7, with D perhaps TRBD2 (5 bases). Trimming took 5 bases from V and 1 from J, leaving 12 bases between them. CDR1 is SGHTA, CDR2 FQGTGA, per germline. The CDR3 contains 14 residues. The CDR3 reads CASSPHPGSYEQYF. CDR3 in DNA: TGTGCCAGCAGCCCCCATCCGGGATCCTACGAGCAGTACTTC.

The sample holds a few counts of this clonotype. The genes are TRBV29-1 and TRBJ2-2; weak D call: TRBD1 (5 bases). Germline V gene data show CDR1 as SQVTM and CDR2 as ANQGSEA. The CDR3 is made up of 14 amino acids. V lost 6 bases, J lost 3 bases, and 14 bases lay in between. The CDR3 spells CSVRKGADTGELFF. The CDR3 DNA reads TGCAGCGTCCGGAAAGGGGCAGACACCGGGGAGCTGTTTTTT.

The rearrangement links TRBV6-1 to TRBJ1-5; 9 bases are shared with TRBD1. This CDR3 contains 16 residues. Per the germline V gene, CDR1 is MNHNS and CDR2 is SASEGT. J gave up 1 base and V 6 bases, and 7 bases lay outside the gene matches. The CDR3: CASSPGQGTSNQPQHF. CDR3 in DNA: TGTGCCAGCAGCCCAGGACAGGGGACGAGCAATCAGCCCCAGCATTTT.

The CDR3, as DNA: TGTGCCTGGGCTTTGAGGCCAGATACGCAGTATTTT. It encodes CAWALRPDTQYF. The chain is built from TRBV30 and TRBJ2-3; D is unclear. CDR1 is GTSNPN, CDR2 SVGIG, per germline (reference sequence). This CDR3 region has 12 residues. V was clipped by 5 bases and J by 4 bases, with 10 bases between them.

This chain connects TRBV7-9 to TRBJ2-5; D is unresolved. With 2 bases removed from V and 0 bases from J, the gap between germline ends came to 7 bases. The CDR3 runs 14 residues. The germline gives CDR1 SEHNR, CDR2 FQNEAQ (reference sequence). The CDR3: CASSLYGDQETQYF. The CDR3 nucleotides are TGTGCCAGCAGCTTATACGGAGACCAAGAGACCCAGTACTTC.

V usage is TRBV7-9 and J usage is TRBJ1-2; TRBD1 matches 7 bases. Trimming cost V 1 base and J 7 bases; bases outside gene matches: 9. This CDR3 is built from 15 residues. Germline V gene lookup returns CDR1 SEHNR and CDR2 FQNEAQ (reference sequence). CDR3 DNA sequence: TGTGCCAGCAGCTTAGAAGTACAGGGGAGGTCTGGCTACACCTTC. It yields the protein CASSLEVQGRSGYTF. The complete variable domain, with remaining parts taken from reference TRBV7-9 and TRBJ1-2, reads DTGVSQNPRHKITKRGQNVTFRCDPISEHNRLYWYRQTLGQGPEFLTYFQNEAQLEKSRLLSDRFSAERPKGSFSTLEIQRTEQGDSAMYLCASSLEVQGRSGYTFGSGTRLTVV.

This clonotype was detected only a few times. CDR3 amino acids: CASSPEREGKPGTQYF. The CDR3 coding sequence is TGTGCCAGCAGTCCAGAGCGGGAGGGCAAGCCGGGCACGCAGTATTTT. The rearrangement joins TRBV28 to TRBJ2-3, with 10 bases matching TRBD2. V trimming: 5 bases; J trimming: 9 bases; junction bases outside the gene matches: 14. The CDR3 spans 16 residues. In germline, CDR1 is MDHEN, CDR2 SYDVKM.

There are a few counts of this clonotype. The V gene is TRBV7-2, the J gene TRBJ2-1; 7 nucleotides agree with TRBD1. The CDR3 is 14 residues long. The J segment lost 3 bases and the V segment lost 7 bases, leaving 6 bases of the junction unmatched. Germline CDR1 is SGHTA and CDR2 is FQGNSA. Here the CDR3 DNA reads TGTGCCAGCACGGGCCAGGGGGTCTACAATGAGCAGTTCTTC. Residues: CASTGQGVYNEQFF.

This clonotype was observed a handful of times. The rearrangement links TRBV6-5 to TRBJ1-1, with a tentative D call TRBD1 (5 bases). The CDR3 is 15 residues long. Germline assignment: CDR1 MNHEY and CDR2 SVGAGI. V lost 5 bases and J lost 7, with 20 bases in between. The CDR3 bases are TGTGCCAGCAGTCTAGAAGGTGGCTGGGGGGGTGAAGCTTTCTTT. It is translated as CASSLEGGWGGEAFF.

The rearrangement joins TRBV18 to TRBJ1-2; perhaps TRBD1 as D (5 bases). Trimming removed 4 bases from V and 1 base from J, with 10 bases in between. The CDR3 is made up of 14 amino acids. The germline V gene encodes CDR1 KGHSH and CDR2 LQKENI. CDR3 DNA: TGTGCCAGCTCACGCCAGGGACTTAACTATGGCTACACCTTC. Protein sequence: CASSRQGLNYGYTF.

This chain joins TRBV20-1 and TRBJ2-5, with D maybe TRBD1 (6 bases). Per the germline V gene, CDR1 is DFQATT and CDR2 is SNEGSKA (reference sequence). This CDR3 comprises 12 residues. V dropped 4 bases and J dropped 6 bases, with 12 bases sitting between them. This CDR3 is CSATYRAQTQYF. As DNA, the CDR3 is TGCAGTGCTACCTACAGGGCACAGACCCAGTACTTC.

This CDR3 is CASSPGLAGVFSYNEQFF. The CDR3 DNA follows: TGTGCCAGCAGCCCCGGACTAGCGGGAGTCTTCTCCTACAATGAGCAGTTCTTC. The genes are TRBV5-6 and TRBJ2-1, with 13 bases matching TRBD2. The germline V gene has CDR1 SGHDT and CDR2 YYEEEE. This CDR3 contains 18 residues. The V and J ends lost 4 bases and 0 bases, in that order; junction bases with no gene match: 7.

This rearrangement joins TRBV7-9 to TRBJ2-5; TRBD2 matches 13 bases. CDR3 length: 16 residues. V gave up 6 bases and J gave up 0 bases; unmatched junction bases: 4. Germline V gives CDR1 SEHNR, CDR2 FQNEAQ (reference sequence). CDR3 region: CASSNTSGRDQETQYF. CDR3 bases: TGTGCCAGCAGTAATACTAGCGGGAGGGACCAAGAGACCCAGTACTTC.

The rearrangement links TRBV6-1 to TRBJ2-7; D is undetermined. Germline lookup yields CDR1 MNHNS and CDR2 SASEGT. V lost 5 bases, J lost 0 bases, and 14 bases lay in between. There are 15 residues in the CDR3. The CDR3 spells CASSKGDRDSYEQYF. The CDR3 DNA sequence: TGTGCCAGCAGTAAAGGAGACCGTGACTCCTACGAGCAGTACTTC.

As DNA, the CDR3 is TGTGCCAGCAGTTACTCGTTAGGGACAGGGGCCTCCTCGGGCACTGAAGCTTTCTTT. It is translated as CASSYSLGTGASSGTEAFF. The V call is TRBV6-5, the J call TRBJ1-1, with 10 bases lining up with TRBD1. In germline, CDR1 is MNHEY, CDR2 SVGAGI. Trimming removed 0 bases from V and 4 bases from J; junction bases left unmatched: 14. The CDR3 has 19 residues.

The chain uses TRBV20-1 and TRBJ1-5; unclear D gene. Germline V lookup: CDR1 DFQATT, CDR2 SNEGSKA (reference sequence). Trimming removed 0 bases from V and 3 bases from J, with 15 bases in between. This CDR3 comprises 16 residues. CDR3 nucleotide sequence: TGCAGTGCTAGAGATCGGACGGCTGCCCTCAATCAGCCCCAGCATTTT. Its translation: CSARDRTAALNQPQHF.

This chain uses TRBV4-3 with TRBJ1-2; D may be TRBD1 (5 bases). CDR1 is LGHNA and CDR2 is YSLEER in the germline V gene. The CDR3 contains 15 residues. Trimming stripped 0 bases from V and 4 bases from J, with 12 bases between. This chain's CDR3 is CASSQDPGTFYGYTF. CDR3 nucleotides: TGCGCCAGCAGCCAAGATCCCGGGACCTTCTATGGCTACACCTTC.

The CDR3 reads CASSSGTAGHIQYF. The CDR3 DNA is TGCGCCAGCAGCTCCGGGACAGCAGGGCACATTCAGTACTTC. The rearrangement uses TRBV5-1 and TRBJ2-4; 7 bases align to TRBD1. Trimming cost V 3 bases and J 8 bases; bases outside gene matches: 8. CDR3 length: 14 amino acids. Germline V gives CDR1 SGHRS, CDR2 YFSETQ.

This clonotype has only a few counts. The DNA of the CDR3 is TGTGCCAGCTCACGGGACACCCTGAGCAATCAGCCCCAGCATTTT. Residues: CASSRDTLSNQPQHF. The V and J genes are TRBV18 and TRBJ1-5; D perhaps matches TRBD1 (6 bases). Per the germline V gene, CDR1 is KGHSH and CDR2 is LQKENI. The V end was cut by 4 bases, the J end by 1 base, with 11 bases between. There are 15 residues in the CDR3. Drawing the rest from reference TRBV18 and TRBJ1-5, the complete variable domain is NAGVMQNPRHLVRRRGQEARLRCSPMKGHSHVYWYRQLPEEGLKFMVYLQKENIIDESGMPKERFSAEFPKEGPSILRIQQVVRGDSAAYFCASSRDTLSNQPQHFGDGTRLSIL.

This rearrangement joins TRBV12-3 or TRBV12-4 to TRBJ2-3, with D unresolved. This CDR3 contains 15 residues. V gave up 2 bases and J gave up 6 bases, with 15 bases separating them. The CDR3 nucleotides read TGTGCCAGCAGTTTAATCCCCTTAGGAGAGGATACGCAGTATTTT. This encodes CASSLIPLGEDTQYF.